This entry lists 19 T cell receptor beta chains sequenced from one sample in a study of OX40 agonist ivuxolimab in advanced cancers. The repertoire was sequenced with immunoSEQ multiplex PCR; TCRdb's copy has only in-frame clones and lacks some. The repertoire holds around 100,000 clones, with about 91% as singletons. Material: CD4+ or CD8+ T cells sorted from blood, obtained in a trial of the OX40 agonist ivuxolimab. These receptors came from an adult with an advanced solid tumor such as melanoma, head and neck, liver or kidney cancer.

This clone appeared once. The rearrangement uses TRBV5-6 and TRBJ1-1; D ambiguous. There are 13 residues in the CDR3. V lost 2 bases and J lost 6, with 11 bases in between. CDR1 is SGHDT and CDR2 is YYEEEE in the germline V gene. The CDR3 is CASSLPGLAEAFF. The DNA for the CDR3 is TGTGCCAGCAGCTTACCGGGGTTGGCTGAAGCTTTCTTT.

The chain combines TRBV7-2 with TRBJ2-7; D unresolved. The ends were cut back, 4 bases at V and 3 bases at J, with 7 bases in the middle. Germline lookup yields CDR1 SGHTA and CDR2 FQGNSA. CDR3 length: 12 residues. As DNA, the CDR3 is TGTGCCAGCAGCTCAGGCCTCTACGAGCAGTACTTC. This gives the protein CASSSGLYEQYF.

The chain employs TRBV5-6 and TRBJ2-4; the D gene could be TRBD1 or TRBD2 (6 bases each). Germline V gene lookup returns CDR1 SGHDT and CDR2 YYEEEE. V was clipped by 4 bases and J by 7 bases, with 9 bases between them. The CDR3 is 12 amino acids. The CDR3 coding sequence is TGTGCCAGCAGCCCCGGGGGCAACATTCAGTACTTC. Its translation: CASSPGGNIQYF.

This chain links TRBV5-4 with TRBJ2-1; TRBD2 matches at 10 bases. This CDR3 comprises 14 residues. V lost 4 bases to trimming and J lost 8 bases; unmatched junction nucleotides: 6. CDR1 SGHNT and CDR2 YYREEE come from the germline V gene (reference sequence). The CDR3 loop reads CASSPAGGIDEQFF. CDR3 sequence (DNA): TGTGCCAGCAGCCCAGCGGGAGGGATAGATGAGCAGTTCTTC.

The J gene is TRBJ2-7, the V gene TRBV19; D is uncertain. CDR1 and CDR2 (germline): LNHDA, SQIVND (reference sequence). The CDR3 spans 13 residues. V shed 5 bases and J shed 2 bases, with 10 bases lying between them. The CDR3 DNA sequence: TGTGCCAGTAGTCCAACGCAGACCTACGAGCAGTACTTC. Protein product: CASSPTQTYEQYF.

The CDR3 loop is CASTRDLLYSNQPQHF. In DNA form, the CDR3 reads TGTGCCAGCACCCGGGACTTACTCTATAGCAATCAGCCCCAGCATTTT. V is TRBV28 and J is TRBJ1-5, with D tentatively TRBD1 (5 bases). The CDR3 totals 16 residues. The germline CDR1 and CDR2 sequences are MDHEN and SYDVKM. Trimming stripped 7 bases from V and 0 bases from J, with 16 bases between.

This clone occurred once. The chain employs TRBV6-5 and TRBJ2-5, with D possibly matching TRBD1 (5 bases). TRBJ2-7 explains the end of the DNA better; the J call may be wrong. Germline values: CDR1 MNHEY, CDR2 SVGAGI. The CDR3 has 14 amino acids. CDR3 protein: CASRTAGRQGEQYF. The CDR3, as DNA: TGTGCCAGCAGAACCGCCGGCAGGCAGGGCGAGCAGTACTTC.

V usage is TRBV6-1 and J usage is TRBJ1-2; D is ambiguous. CDR3 length: 14 residues. V lost 1 base to trimming and J lost 4 bases, with 10 bases between them. CDR1 MNHNS and CDR2 SASEGT come from the germline V gene. CDR3 sequence (DNA): TGTGCCAGCAGTGAAGGGTTGTTCGGCTATGGCTACACCTTC. This codes for CASSEGLFGYGYTF.

The genes are TRBV5-5 and TRBJ2-7; D might be TRBD1 (5 bases). There are 14 residues in the CDR3. Trimming cost V 3 bases and J 2 bases, with 12 bases left between them. CDR1 is SGHKS and CDR2 is YYEKEE in the germline V gene (reference sequence). This CDR3 is CASSSTASTYEQYF. The CDR3 DNA is TGTGCCAGCAGCTCGACAGCTTCCACCTACGAGCAGTACTTC.

The chain couples TRBV30 to TRBJ1-1, with TRBD1 matching over 7 bases. Germline CDR1 reads GTSNPN; CDR2 reads SVGIG (reference sequence). The CDR3 spans 14 residues. Trimming removed 2 bases from V and 0 bases from J; junction bases left unmatched: 3. The CDR3, as DNA: TGTGCCTGGAGTCAACAGGGGATGAACACTGAAGCTTTCTTT. Protein: CAWSQQGMNTEAFF.

V and J are TRBV9 and TRBJ2-1; possibly TRBD2 for D (7 bases). The CDR3 totals 16 residues. Germline values: CDR1 SGDLS, CDR2 YYNGEE. V lost 1 base, J lost 6 bases, and 17 bases lay in between. The DNA for the CDR3 is TGTGCCAGCAGCGTATCCCATATTGGGGGGGCCAATGAGCAGTTCTTC. Encoded protein: CASSVSHIGGANEQFF.

The chain links TRBV28 to TRBJ1-1; 7 bases match TRBD1. Germline trimming cut 5 bases from V and 7 bases from J; bases unmatched to any gene: 16. Germline V gene sequence: CDR1 MDHEN, CDR2 SYDVKM. This CDR3 has 16 residues. The CDR3 spells CASSPSLAEGGVEAFF. The CDR3 coding sequence is TGTGCCAGCAGTCCATCCTTGGCGGAAGGGGGCGTTGAAGCTTTCTTT.

This sequence joins TRBV28 and TRBJ1-2; 9 bases line up with TRBD1. CDR1 MDHEN and CDR2 SYDVKM come from the germline V gene. The J segment lost 6 bases and the V segment lost 5 bases, leaving 10 bases of the junction unmatched. The CDR3 sequence is 15 residues long. The CDR3 sequence: CASSALRDREDGYTF. CDR3 nucleotides: TGTGCCAGCAGTGCCCTCCGGGACAGGGAGGATGGCTACACCTTC.

This sequence joins TRBV20-1 and TRBJ1-2; D remains ambiguous. Germline loops: CDR1 DFQATT, CDR2 SNEGSKA (reference sequence). Trimming shortened V by 6 bases and J by 3 bases, and 5 bases separated the two germline ends. The length of the CDR3 is 10 residues. The CDR3 here is CSAFDYGYTF. Here the CDR3 DNA reads TGCAGTGCGTTTGACTATGGCTACACCTTC.

The chain carries TRBV14 and TRBJ2-1; D is perhaps TRBD1 or TRBD2 (5 bases each). The CDR3 has 16 amino acids. V lost 1 base to trimming and J lost 7 bases, with 17 bases between them. CDR1 and CDR2 (germline): SGHDN, FVKESK. CDR3 amino acids: CASSQVGTFPRNEQFF. The CDR3 DNA follows: TGTGCCAGCAGCCAAGTAGGGACGTTTCCTAGGAATGAGCAGTTCTTC.

The V call is TRBV5-1, the J call TRBJ1-1, with D perhaps TRBD1 (5 bases). This CDR3 comprises 14 residues. Germline V CDR1 and CDR2: SGHRS, YFSETQ. V was trimmed by 4 bases and J by 4 bases, leaving 14 bases between them. Written as DNA, the CDR3 is TGCGCCAGCAGCATATCCGGGGCGAGCACTGAAGCTTTCTTT. It yields the protein CASSISGASTEAFF.

This sequence joins TRBV5-1 and TRBJ2-2; 7 nucleotides align to TRBD1. The J segment lost 6 bases and the V segment lost 3 bases, leaving 8 bases of the junction unmatched. Germline lookup yields CDR1 SGHRS and CDR2 YFSETQ. There are 15 residues in the CDR3. The CDR3 sequence: CASSSRITGAGELFF. CDR3 nucleotide sequence: TGCGCCAGCAGCTCTCGGATAACAGGGGCCGGGGAGCTGTTTTTT.

The chain has TRBV28 and TRBJ2-7, with 8 bases lining up with TRBD1. V trimming: 2 bases; J trimming: 4 bases; junction bases outside the gene matches: 4. The CDR3 runs to 14 residues. Germline CDR1 MDHEN, CDR2 SYDVKM. The CDR3 DNA is TGTGCCAGCAGTTTACCCGGACAGGGATACGAGCAGTACTTC. Translating it yields CASSLPGQGYEQYF.

The rearrangement joins TRBV7-9 to TRBJ2-1, with D perhaps TRBD2 (5 bases). The V and J ends lost 5 bases and 8 bases respectively, with 22 bases between them. Germline V CDR1 and CDR2: SEHNR, FQNEAQ (reference sequence). This CDR3 is built from 16 residues. In DNA, the CDR3 is TGTGCCAGCAGCCCCCCACTAGTAATCTTTTCCGATGAGCAGTTCTTC. This encodes CASSPPLVIFSDEQFF.